This is a list of T cell receptor beta chains from one sample in a study of vaccination effects on CD4 cells after COVID-19. These receptors have no known antigen. Measured with immunoSEQ multiplex PCR; TCRdb has only the in-frame clones, and not every one. The data hold roughly 34,000 clones, with around 82% observed a single time. The sequenced sample was CD4+ T cells from PBMCs cultured with HCoV-NL63 spike peptides, obtained after COVID-19 vaccination. Receptors were obtained from a human donor who received a COVID-19 vaccine. Some clones in this sample may be carry-over from other donors' samples. CDR3s include the opening cysteine and the closing phenylalanine or tryptophan. The D gene is left open where the match is weak. Rows give clone size only sometimes, using once, few, many, or a class for an expanded clone.

>.|TRBJ1-1|TRBV14|.|13
TGTGCCAGCGGGCAGGGGCTAAACACTGAAGCTTTCTTT
CASGQGLNTEAFF
>TRBD1|TRBJ1-2|TRBV19|once|14
TGTGCCAGTAGTAGGGGGACAGGTACCTATGGCTACACCTTC
CASSRGTGTYGYTF
>.|TRBJ2-3|TRBV24-1|few|12
TGTGCCACCAGTGATTTGCTAGGGTCGCAGTATTTT
CATSDLLGSQYF
>.|TRBJ1-5|TRBV7-2|.|14
TGTGCCAGCAGCTTAGATTCGGATTCTAAGCCCCAGCATTTT
CASSLDSDSKPQHF
>.|TRBJ2-2|TRBV7-9|.|13
TGTGCCAGCAGCTTAGGGGCCTCCGGGGAGCTGTTTTTT
CASSLGASGELFF
>.|TRBJ1-1|TRBV5-1|.|14
TGCGCCAGCAGCACCGGGATGAGGGGGACTGAAGCTTTCTTT
CASSTGMRGTEAFF
>.|TRBJ1-2|TRBV6-5|.|16
TGTGCCAGCAGTTATGGCCTCCCGGGTGGGTCTCGAGGCTACACCTTC
CASSYGLPGGSRGYTF
>TRBD2|TRBJ2-3|TRBV6-2/TRBV6-3|once|18
TGTGCCAGCGGCCCACCGGGACTAGCCCTCTCTAGCACAGATACGCAGTATTTT
CASGPPGLALSSTDTQYF
>.|TRBJ1-1|TRBV25-1|.|16
TGTGCCAGCAGTTTTGGGTGGGGCAGGGGATCCACTGAAGCTTTCTTT
CASSFGWGRGSTEAFF
>.|TRBJ1-4|TRBV10-2|.|15
TGCGCCAGCAGAGGAGACGGGACTGGGTTCGAAAAACTGTTTTTT
CASRGDGTGFEKLFF
>.|TRBJ1-2|TRBV18|once|16
TGTGCCAGCTCACCGCGGGCGGCGGGGGAGGAGTATGGCTACACCTTC
CASSPRAAGEEYGYTF
>TRBD2|TRBJ2-5|TRBV7-2|few|16
TGTGCCAGCAGCTTAATGAGCGGGGGGGGAGTAGGGACCCAGTACTTC
CASSLMSGGGVGTQYF
>TRBD1|TRBJ1-2|TRBV12-3/TRBV12-4|.|13
TGTGCCAGCAGCGAACAGGGGGCGCGGGGCTACACCTTC
CASSEQGARGYTF
>.|TRBJ1-1|TRBV30|.|13
TGTGCCTGGAGTGGGCACCCGAACACTGAAGCTTTCTTT
CAWSGHPNTEAFF
>.|TRBJ1-1|TRBV6-2/TRBV6-3|.|14
TGTGCCAGCAGTTATGGCGGGGTCCACACTGAAGCTTTCTTT
CASSYGGVHTEAFF
>.|TRBJ1-4|TRBV5-5|.|16
TGTGCCAGCAGCTTCATCGGGGGTGATGTTGGTGAAAAACTGTTTTTT
CASSFIGGDVGEKLFF
>TRBD1|TRBJ1-1|TRBV3-1/TRBV3-2|.|14
TGTGCCAGCAGCCGTCGGACAGGGAACACTGAAGCTTTCTTT
CASSRRTGNTEAFF
>TRBD1|TRBJ2-1|TRBV19|.|17
TGTGCCAGTAGTCCGCACCGACAGGGAAACTCCTACAATGAGCAGTTCTTC
CASSPHRQGNSYNEQFF
>.|TRBJ1-4|TRBV7-8|.|14
TGTGCCAGCAGCTTAGGGTCTACCGGAGAAAAACTGTTTTTT
CASSLGSTGEKLFF
>TRBD2|TRBJ2-1|TRBV27|.|15
TGTGCCAGCAGTACAAACCCGGGGGGGGGCTATGAGCAGTTCTTC
CASSTNPGGGYEQFF
>.|TRBJ2-5|TRBV2|.|15
TGTGCCAGCAGGCCTGCCCCGGAGTGGGAAGAGACCCAGTACTTC
CASRPAPEWEETQYF
>TRBD1|TRBJ1-2|TRBV5-1|.|14
TGCGCCAGCTCCCAACAGGGGCTAATCTATGGCTACACCTTC
CASSQQGLIYGYTF
>TRBD2|TRBJ2-5|TRBV4-1|.|18
TGCGCCAGCAGCCAAGTGGTTAGCGGGGGACACGAGGGGGAGACCCAGTACTTC
CASSQVVSGGHEGETQYF
>TRBD2|TRBJ2-5|TRBV2|.|16
TGTGCCACCCGAGGGACTAGCGGGGTCGGCGGTGAGACCCAGTACTTC
CATRGTSGVGGETQYF
>.|TRBJ1-1|TRBV27|.|14
TGTGCCAGCAGTTTATTGACCGGAAGGCCTGAAGCTTTCTTT
CASSLLTGRPEAFF
>.|TRBJ1-1|TRBV3-1/TRBV3-2|.|15
TGTGCCAGCAGCCAAAACAGGGTAATGAACACTGAAGCTTTCTTT
CASSQNRVMNTEAFF
>.|TRBJ1-2|TRBV12-2|.|16
TGTGCAAGTCGCTCCCCTCGGTCAGGGGGGGGCTATGGCTACACCTTC
CASRSPRSGGGYGYTF
>.|TRBJ1-1|TRBV2|.|16
TGTGCCAGCAGCGCCCGACTAGGAGGGGATGGGACTGAAGCTTTCTTT
CASSARLGGDGTEAFF
>.|TRBJ1-4|TRBV19|.|12
TGTGCCAGTAGTATAGGAGGGCACAAACTGTTTTTT
CASSIGGHKLFF
>.|TRBJ1-5|TRBV19|few|15
TGTGCCAGTAGTTTAAAGACAGCAAGCAATCAGCCCCAGCATTTT
CASSLKTASNQPQHF
>TRBD2|TRBJ2-5|TRBV5-8|.|15
TGTGCCAGCAGCCCGCGTAGCGGGGGGGCGGAGACCCAGTACTTC
CASSPRSGGAETQYF
>.|TRBJ2-4|TRBV6-5|.|15
TGTGCCAGCAGGCCCACTTTTGTCGCCAAAAACATTCAGTACTTC
CASRPTFVAKNIQYF
>.|TRBJ1-4|TRBV7-2|.|12
TGTGCCAGCAGCTATCCAAATGAAAAACTGTTTTTT
CASSYPNEKLFF
>TRBD1|TRBJ2-4|TRBV5-6|.|17
TGTGCCAGCAGCTTCCGCTCGTGGGACAGGGTCAAAAACATTCAGTACTTC
CASSFRSWDRVKNIQYF
>TRBD1|TRBJ1-2|TRBV28|.|14
TGTGCCAGCAGTCGGACAGGGGGAAACTATGGCTACACCTTC
CASSRTGGNYGYTF
>.|TRBJ1-2|TRBV6-4|.|13
TGTGCCAGCAGCCCCACAGGGAACTATGGCTACACCTTC
CASSPTGNYGYTF
>TRBD1|TRBJ2-5|TRBV6-2/TRBV6-3|.|14
TGTGCCAGCAGTTACTCGACAGGGAAAGAGACCCAGTACTTC
CASSYSTGKETQYF
>.|TRBJ1-6|TRBV6-1|.|16
TGTGCCAGCAGTGGGCGATCTACAGGGTTGGGTTCACCCCTCCACTTT
CASSGRSTGLGSPLHF
>.|TRBJ1-5|TRBV6-1|.|12
TGTGCCAGCAGATATGGCTATCAACCCCAGCATTTT
CASRYGYQPQHF